This TCR beta chain was identified during a study of T cell responses to AZD1222 COVID-19 vaccine. On this clone itself: No antigen is known for it.

Whole-study results and caveats: Among AZD1222 vaccinees, only six or seven were seropositive at baseline. Nearly half of spike-specific TCRs reportedly target unmutated variant regions.

Sequencing used immunoSEQ multiplex PCR; TCRdb keeps in-frame clones, though not all of them. The data contain about 92,000 clones, 85% to 90% of them singletons. Germline V lookup: CDR1 SGHRS, CDR2 YFSETQ. The CDR3 length is 15 residues. The V end lost 0 bases, the J end lost 2 bases, and 12 bases lay between the germline ends. The clonotype originates from an adult in good health. V is TRBV5-1 and J is TRBJ2-7; D unclear. Specimen: peripheral blood, collected on day 0 of AZD1222 vaccination. The DNA of the CDR3 is TGCGCCAGCAGCTTGGAGGTAGGATCGGCCTACGAGCAGTACTTC. It codes for CASSLEVGSAYEQYF.